Given below is one TCR beta chain in context. This entry is derived from a study of CD8 T cells in Susac syndrome. The germline gives CDR1 SQVTM, CDR2 ANQGSEA. The CDR3 runs to 12 residues. The V gene end was trimmed by 2 bases and the J gene end by 6 bases; junction bases not matched to a gene: 3. An input of about 0.5 to 1 ug of RNA was subjected to reverse transcription using random hexamers. TCRdb reprocessed the immunoSEQ multiplex PCR reads with MiXCR, giving one entry per CDR3 protein. The table has around 150,000 distinct CDR3 sequences, 90% to 95% seen once; the top ten hold about 0.11%. This clonotype was sampled from a human donor with multiple sclerosis. J is TRBJ1-2 and V is TRBV29-1, with TRBD1 identical over 7 bases. Sequencing was carried out using CD4+ T cells from PBMCs. Written as DNA, the CDR3 is TGCAGCGTTGAACAGGGGGTGAATGGCTACACCTTC. It specifies CSVEQGVNGYTF.